Listed below are T cell receptor beta chains from one sample, sequenced in a study. TCRdb re-called the 5' RACE reads through MiXCR, storing one row per CDR3 protein. Altogether about 10,000 distinct CDR3 sequences are present, around a quarter being singletons, with the ten largest covering 2.5% to 3.5%. The sequenced sample was Tregs sorted from a lymph node. The receptors originated from a female donor with breast cancer. The conserved cysteine and the conserved F or W are not part of the CDR3 here.

V gene: TRBV30; J gene: TRBJ1-3; CDR3 protein: AWSGTAGNTIY
V gene: TRBV7-9; J gene: TRBJ1-3; CDR3 protein: ASSFGVGLGGNTIY
V gene: TRBV24-1; J gene: TRBJ2-1; CDR3 protein: ATSDFQGTGGNEQF
V gene: TRBV18; J gene: TRBJ2-7; CDR3 protein: ASSPGRGYEQY
V gene: TRBV6-5; J gene: TRBJ2-7; CDR3 protein: ASSKAGTTSYEQY
V gene: TRBV12-3/TRBV12-4; J gene: TRBJ2-1; CDR3 protein: ASSLPRSGNEQF
V gene: TRBV5-1; J gene: TRBJ1-2; CDR3 protein: ASSLGQGAYGYT
V gene: TRBV18; J gene: TRBJ1-1; CDR3 protein: ASSPGTEAF
V gene: TRBV4-1; J gene: TRBJ2-7; CDR3 protein: ASSQGPGTGGGYEQY
V gene: TRBV7-2; J gene: TRBJ2-3; CDR3 protein: ASSLGWATDTQY
V gene: TRBV7-2; J gene: TRBJ1-2; CDR3 protein: ASSIRDSRSEGYT
V gene: TRBV11-2; J gene: TRBJ2-7; CDR3 protein: ASSLVERGIDYEQY
V gene: TRBV24-1; J gene: TRBJ2-1; CDR3 protein: ATSDVVGGNEQF
V gene: TRBV5-4; J gene: TRBJ2-3; CDR3 protein: ASSFALAADTQY
V gene: TRBV11-2; J gene: TRBJ2-3; CDR3 protein: ASSSGDRLNTQY
V gene: TRBV5-1; J gene: TRBJ2-1; CDR3 protein: ASRLVAGDNEQF
V gene: TRBV11-2; J gene: TRBJ2-3; CDR3 protein: ASSPRGTTDTQY
V gene: TRBV11-2; J gene: TRBJ2-3; CDR3 protein: ASSPTAGVADTQY
V gene: TRBV25-1; J gene: TRBJ2-7; CDR3 protein: ASSESSGPDYEQY
V gene: TRBV24-1; J gene: TRBJ2-1; CDR3 protein: ATSDWPAGGSYNEQF
V gene: TRBV24-1; J gene: TRBJ1-2; CDR3 protein: ATSDRTAKGYT
V gene: TRBV12-5; J gene: TRBJ1-1; CDR3 protein: ASGSRVDTEAF
V gene: TRBV9; J gene: TRBJ1-2; CDR3 protein: ASGGVYYGYT
V gene: TRBV25-1; J gene: TRBJ2-1; CDR3 protein: ASSDPPSGSSYNEQF
V gene: TRBV20-1; J gene: TRBJ1-5; CDR3 protein: SGINAEYMGAGNQPQH
V gene: TRBV5-1; J gene: TRBJ2-7; CDR3 protein: ASRGDSWN
V gene: TRBV7-3; J gene: TRBJ2-5; CDR3 protein: AAEGSSFGLPGETQY
V gene: TRBV2; J gene: TRBJ1-4; CDR3 protein: ASSVRQGWEKLF
V gene: TRBV4-1; J gene: TRBJ2-3; CDR3 protein: ASSQGVVRAGVTDAQY
V gene: TRBV5-8; J gene: TRBJ2-1; CDR3 protein: AGSSRDASSYNEQF
V gene: TRBV9; J gene: TRBJ2-1; CDR3 protein: ASSVAGGTTPNEQF
V gene: TRBV9; J gene: TRBJ2-1; CDR3 protein: ASSVGGQGANEQF
V gene: TRBV6-1; J gene: TRBJ2-1; CDR3 protein: ASRILAGDLDEQF
V gene: TRBV30; J gene: TRBJ2-7; CDR3 protein: AWSGQTDEQY
V gene: TRBV19; J gene: TRBJ1-5; CDR3 protein: ASSGTGGNQPQH
V gene: TRBV11-3; J gene: TRBJ1-1; CDR3 protein: ASSDTRSDGEAF
V gene: TRBV5-1; J gene: TRBJ2-1; CDR3 protein: ASSLGPPGVEQF
V gene: TRBV19; J gene: TRBJ2-5; CDR3 protein: ASSMERAPEREETQY
V gene: TRBV6-1; J gene: TRBJ2-1; CDR3 protein: ASGEVWGLAGEGEQF
V gene: TRBV3-1; J gene: TRBJ1-2; CDR3 protein: ASSRGSHGYT